This T cell receptor (beta chain) came from a study of OX40 agonist ivuxolimab in advanced cancers. Study context: The study reported partial responses in three patients: one hepatocellular carcinoma, two cutaneous melanoma.

Unmatched junction bases numbered 6, after V lost 11 bases and J lost 6 bases. The CDR3 covers 11 residues. Germline loops: CDR1 MNHEY, CDR2 SVGAGI. Repertoires were generated with immunoSEQ multiplex PCR, while TCRdb's copy carries only in-frame clones and drops some. This table holds over 30,000 clones, 89% found once. This sequence was found in an adult with an advanced solid tumor such as melanoma, head and neck, liver or kidney cancer. Sequenced material: CD4+ or CD8+ T cells sorted from blood, taken in a trial of the OX40 agonist ivuxolimab. This rearrangement joins TRBV6-5 to TRBJ2-7; TRBD2 agrees at 8 bases. The CDR3 spells CAAGGAGEQYF. The CDR3 coding sequence is TGTGCCGCGGGGGGAGCAGGCGAGCAGTACTTC.